This TCR beta chain appears in the sequencing data of a study of blood T cell repertoires in COVID-19. V lost 6 bases, J lost 0 bases, and 4 bases stayed unmatched. Germline CDR1 KGHSH, CDR2 LQKENI. The CDR3 runs to 15 residues. Study processing details: By means of reference gene primer amplification, nucleated cell counts were estimated. The assay was immunoSEQ multiplex PCR, and TCRdb's table has in-frame clones only and misses some. V, J and clone size were drawn from that table, and D and trimming were deduced from the DNA. This sample has some 200,000 clones, with approximately 82% found just once.

The TCR originated in a human donor in a cohort sampled during active COVID-19. Sequencing was done on a sample of peripheral blood. This chain uses TRBV18 with TRBJ1-4; 7 bases align to TRBD1. CDR3 DNA sequence: TGTGCCAGCTCTCGACAGGGACCAACTAATGAAAAACTGTTTTTT. The encoded protein is CASSRQGPTNEKLFF.